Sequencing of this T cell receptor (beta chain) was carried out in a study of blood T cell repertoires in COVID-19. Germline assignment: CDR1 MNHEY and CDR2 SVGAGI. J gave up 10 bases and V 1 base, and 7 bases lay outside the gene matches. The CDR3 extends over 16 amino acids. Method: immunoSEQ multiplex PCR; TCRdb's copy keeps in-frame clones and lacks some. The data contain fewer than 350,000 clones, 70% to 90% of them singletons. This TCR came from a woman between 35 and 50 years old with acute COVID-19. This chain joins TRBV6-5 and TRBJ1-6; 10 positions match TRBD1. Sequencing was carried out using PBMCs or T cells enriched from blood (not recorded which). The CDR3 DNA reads TGTGCCAGCAGTTACTTCCGGGGACAGGGGACCTCACCCCTCCACTTT. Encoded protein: CASSYFRGQGTSPLHF.